This paragraph reports one T cell receptor (beta chain). What it binds is not known. V dropped 6 bases and J dropped 7 bases, with 9 bases sitting between them. This CDR3 has 11 amino acids. Germline CDR1 SNHLY, CDR2 FYNNEI. This entry is derived from a study of vaccination and CD4 T cells after COVID-19. The Oncomine TCR Beta short-read assay was applied to DNA of cultured CD4+ T cells. Using its own MiXCR run on the PCR reads, TCRdb lists one record per CDR3 protein. The table lists about 26,000 distinct CDR3 sequences, around 50% of them singletons. As for treatment: approximately 9-day PBMC culture with coronavirus spike peptide pools or control peptides (ViraFEST assay).

The material was CD4+ T cells from blood, cultured in vitro, obtained before SARS-CoV-2 vaccination. The chain joins TRBV2 to TRBJ1-1, with no clear D. The TCR sequence derives from a human donor who received a COVID-19 vaccine. The CDR3 sequence is CASSVAGEAFF. The DNA for the CDR3 is TGTGCCAGCAGCGTAGCCGGTGAAGCTTTCTTT. Variable domain in full (rest from reference TRBV2 and TRBJ1-1): EPEVTQTPSHQVTQMGQEVILRCVPISNHLYFYWYRQILGQKVEFLVSFYNNEISEKSEIFDDQFSVERPDGSNFTLKIRSTKLEDSAMYFCASSVAGEAFFGQGTRLTVV.